A single sample gave rise to the 4 T cell receptor beta chains below, sequenced in a study of CD8 T cells in ankylosing spondylitis. Their antigen targets remain unknown. TCRdb reprocessed the 5' RACE reads via MiXCR and lists one record per CDR3 protein. This sample has some 200,000 distinct CDR3 sequences, with more than 5.5% found just once. Study-wide results and caveats: What seemed typical of ankylosing spondylitis blood was a TCR beta motif built from several highly homologous variants.

Material for sequencing was blood, either unsorted or a sorted T cell fraction (not recorded which). Receptors originate from a male donor with ankylosing spondylitis.

The V call is TRBV11-1, the J call TRBJ2-1; 7 nucleotides line up with TRBD2. Per germline, CDR1 SGHAT and CDR2 FQDESV (reference sequence). CDR3 length: 18 amino acids. V shed 5 bases, J shed 5 bases, and the junction held 18 bases outside the gene matches. The CDR3 is CASSPRRGRGSRNNEQFF. DNA for the CDR3: TGTGCCAGCAGCCCAAGGAGAGGGAGGGGTTCAAGGAACAATGAGCAGTTCTTC.

This clonotype has at least ten counts. This chain links TRBV4-3 with TRBJ2-1; D possibly uses TRBD1 or TRBD2 (5 bases each). The germline gives CDR1 LGHNA, CDR2 YSLEER. The V gene lost 3 bases and the J gene lost 0 bases, with 18 bases spanning the gap. The CDR3 spans 18 residues. CDR3 nucleotide sequence: TGCGCCAGCAGCCACGGGACCGAGCTCCCGAGCTCCTACAATGAGCAGTTCTTC. Translation: CASSHGTELPSSYNEQFF.

This clonotype was counted between two and nine times. At one end, the junction sequence differs from germline, possibly due to a read error. The chain couples TRBV18 to TRBJ1-2; 10 positions agree with TRBD1. CDR3 size: 15 residues. Germline V gene data show CDR1 as KGHSH and CDR2 as LQKENI. For the CDR3, the DNA is TGTGCCAGCTCGACCGGGACAGGGGAAGAAGATGGCTTCACCTTC. Translation gives CASSTGTGEEDGFTF.

This clonotype was recorded at least ten times. The genes are TRBV6-2 or TRBV6-3 and TRBJ1-5, with D maybe TRBD1 (5 bases). Germline V lookup: CDR1 MNHEY, CDR2 SVGEGT. The CDR3 consists of 13 residues. The ends were cut back, 7 bases at V and 7 bases at J, with 14 bases in the middle. The CDR3 region is CASTTGGLQPQHF. The DNA for the CDR3 is TGTGCCAGCACAACGGGGGGTTTGCAGCCCCAGCATTTT.